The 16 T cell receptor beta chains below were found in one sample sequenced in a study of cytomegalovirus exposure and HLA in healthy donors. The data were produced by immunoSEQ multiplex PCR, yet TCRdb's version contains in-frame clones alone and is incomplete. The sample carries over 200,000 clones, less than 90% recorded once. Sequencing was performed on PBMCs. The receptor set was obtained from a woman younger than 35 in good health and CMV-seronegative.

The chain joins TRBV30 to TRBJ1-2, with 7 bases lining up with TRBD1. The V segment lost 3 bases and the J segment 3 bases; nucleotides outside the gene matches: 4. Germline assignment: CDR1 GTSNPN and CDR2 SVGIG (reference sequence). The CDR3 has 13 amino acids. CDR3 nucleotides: TGTGCCTGGAGCGGACAGGTTCACTATGGCTACACCTTC. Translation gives CAWSGQVHYGYTF.

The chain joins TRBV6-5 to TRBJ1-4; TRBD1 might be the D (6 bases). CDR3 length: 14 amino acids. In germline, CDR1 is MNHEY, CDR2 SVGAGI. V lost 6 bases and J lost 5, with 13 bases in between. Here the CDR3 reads CASSRGQLNEKLFF. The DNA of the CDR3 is TGTGCCAGCAGCCGCGGACAGCTAAATGAAAAACTGTTTTTT.

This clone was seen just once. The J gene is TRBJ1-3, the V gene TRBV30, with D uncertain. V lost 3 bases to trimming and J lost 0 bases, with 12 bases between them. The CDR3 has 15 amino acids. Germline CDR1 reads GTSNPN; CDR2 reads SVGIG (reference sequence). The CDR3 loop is CAWSEGRYSGNTIYF. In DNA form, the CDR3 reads TGTGCCTGGAGCGAAGGGCGGTACTCTGGAAACACCATATATTTT.

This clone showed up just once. For the CDR3, the DNA is TGCGCCAGCAGCCCTGAAACTAGCGGAAGCTCCTACAATGAGCAGTTCTTC. Residues: CASSPETSGSSYNEQFF. The V gene is TRBV5-1, the J gene TRBJ2-1; 8 nucleotides line up with TRBD2. In germline, CDR1 is SGHRS, CDR2 YFSETQ. CDR3 length: 17 residues. The V gene end was trimmed by 4 bases and the J gene end by 0 bases; junction bases not matched to a gene: 9. The whole variable domain, filled in from reference TRBV5-1 and TRBJ2-1, reads KAGVTQTPRYLIKTRGQQVTLSCSPISGHRSVSWYQQTPGQGLQFLFEYFSETQRNKGNFPGRFSGRQFSNSRSEMNVSTLELGDSALYLCASSPETSGSSYNEQFFGPGTRLTVL.

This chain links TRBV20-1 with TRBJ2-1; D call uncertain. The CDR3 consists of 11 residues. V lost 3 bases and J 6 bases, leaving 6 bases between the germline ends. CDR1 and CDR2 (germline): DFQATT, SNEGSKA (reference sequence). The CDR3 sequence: CSASMGNEQFF. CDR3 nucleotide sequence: TGCAGTGCTAGTATGGGCAATGAGCAGTTCTTC.

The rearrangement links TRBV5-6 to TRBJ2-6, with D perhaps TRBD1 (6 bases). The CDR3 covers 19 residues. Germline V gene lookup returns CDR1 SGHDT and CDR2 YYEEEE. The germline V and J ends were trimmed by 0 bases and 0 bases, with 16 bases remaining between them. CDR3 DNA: TGTGCCAGCAGCTTGGACAGGGTGGGTACCCGCTCTGGGGCCAACGTCCTGACTTTC. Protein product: CASSLDRVGTRSGANVLTF.

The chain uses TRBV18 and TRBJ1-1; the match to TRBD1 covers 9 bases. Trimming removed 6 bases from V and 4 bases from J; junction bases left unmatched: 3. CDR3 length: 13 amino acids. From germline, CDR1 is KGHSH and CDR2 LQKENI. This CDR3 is CASSQQGATEAFF. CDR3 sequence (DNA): TGTGCCAGCTCCCAACAGGGGGCCACTGAAGCTTTCTTT.

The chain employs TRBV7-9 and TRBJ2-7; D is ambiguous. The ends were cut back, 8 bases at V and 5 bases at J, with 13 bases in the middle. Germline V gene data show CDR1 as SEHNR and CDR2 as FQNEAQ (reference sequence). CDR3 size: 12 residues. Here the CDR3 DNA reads TGTGCCAGCGGACGACGAGTGAACGAGCAGTACTTC. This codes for CASGRRVNEQYF.

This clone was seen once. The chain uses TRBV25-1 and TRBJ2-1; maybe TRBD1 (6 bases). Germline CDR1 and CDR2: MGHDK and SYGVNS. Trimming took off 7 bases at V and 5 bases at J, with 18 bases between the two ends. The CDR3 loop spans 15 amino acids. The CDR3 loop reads CASTFTGPRHNEQFF. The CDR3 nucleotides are TGTGCCAGCACCTTTACAGGGCCCAGACACAATGAGCAGTTCTTC.

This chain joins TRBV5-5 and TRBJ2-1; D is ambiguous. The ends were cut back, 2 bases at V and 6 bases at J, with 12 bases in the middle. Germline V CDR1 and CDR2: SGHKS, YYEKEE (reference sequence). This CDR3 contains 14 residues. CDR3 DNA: TGTGCCAGCAGCTTTTCTGGACCCTCCAATGAGCAGTTCTTC. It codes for CASSFSGPSNEQFF.

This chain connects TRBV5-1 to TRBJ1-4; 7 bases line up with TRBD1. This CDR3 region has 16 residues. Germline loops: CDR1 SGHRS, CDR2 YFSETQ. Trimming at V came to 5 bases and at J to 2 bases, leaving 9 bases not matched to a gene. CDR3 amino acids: CASRSQGSGTNEKLFF. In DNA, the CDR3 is TGCGCCAGCAGGTCACAGGGGTCGGGCACTAATGAAAAACTGTTTTTT.

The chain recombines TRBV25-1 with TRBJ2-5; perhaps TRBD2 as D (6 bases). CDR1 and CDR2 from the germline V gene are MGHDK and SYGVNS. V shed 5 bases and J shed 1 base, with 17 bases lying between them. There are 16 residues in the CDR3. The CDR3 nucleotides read TGTGCCAGCAGTAGGGACTCAACGAACCTCCAAGAGACCCAGTACTTC. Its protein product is CASSRDSTNLQETQYF. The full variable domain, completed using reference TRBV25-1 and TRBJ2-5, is EADIYQTPRYLVIGTGKKITLECSQTMGHDKMYWYQQDPGMELHLIHYSYGVNSTEKGDLSSESTVSRIRTEHFPLTLESARPSHTSQYLCASSRDSTNLQETQYFGPGTRLLVL.

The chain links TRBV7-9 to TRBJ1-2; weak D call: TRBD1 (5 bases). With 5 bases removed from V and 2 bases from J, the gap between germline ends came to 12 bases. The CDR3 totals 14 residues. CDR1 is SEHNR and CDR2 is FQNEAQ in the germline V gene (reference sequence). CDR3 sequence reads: CASSANQGNYGYTF. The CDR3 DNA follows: TGTGCCAGCAGCGCCAACCAGGGCAACTATGGCTACACCTTC.

CDR3 sequence reads: CASSERYGGTEAEAFF. CDR3 sequence (DNA): TGTGCCAGCAGTGAACGGTATGGAGGAACCGAGGCTGAAGCTTTCTTT. This chain connects TRBV6-1 to TRBJ1-1; D call uncertain. This CDR3 is built from 16 residues. Germline V gene sequence: CDR1 MNHNS, CDR2 SASEGT. V lost 2 bases, J lost 6 bases, and 19 bases lay in between.

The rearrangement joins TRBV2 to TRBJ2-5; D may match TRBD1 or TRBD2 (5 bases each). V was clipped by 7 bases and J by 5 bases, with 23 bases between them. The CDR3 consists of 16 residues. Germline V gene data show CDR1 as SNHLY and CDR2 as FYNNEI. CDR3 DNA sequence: TGTGCCAGCACCCCCGGGACCATTAGGGGCAGGGAGACCCAGTACTTC. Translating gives CASTPGTIRGRETQYF.

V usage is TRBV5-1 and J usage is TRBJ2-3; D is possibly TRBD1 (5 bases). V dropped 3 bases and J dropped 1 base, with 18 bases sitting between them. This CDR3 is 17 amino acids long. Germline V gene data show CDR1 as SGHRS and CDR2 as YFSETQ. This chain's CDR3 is CASSYRAGSGRTDTQYF. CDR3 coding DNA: TGCGCCAGCAGCTACCGAGCCGGGTCAGGGCGCACAGATACGCAGTATTTT.